The 4 T cell receptor beta chains listed next were all sequenced from one sample in a study of blood T cell repertoires in COVID-19. TCRdb's table, derived via immunoSEQ multiplex PCR, lists solely in-frame clones and lacks some. The sample has approximately 330,000 clones, about 91% seen once. Sequencing was carried out using peripheral blood. These receptor sequences come from a man aged 30 to 45 with COVID-19, enrolled during active disease.

The rearrangement uses TRBV24-1 and TRBJ2-7; TRBD2 matches at 10 bases. Germline CDR1 and CDR2: KGHDR and SFDVKD. The J segment lost 3 bases and the V segment lost 4 bases, leaving 14 bases of the junction unmatched. There are 18 residues in the CDR3. The CDR3 here is CATSEGSASGRGGYEQYF. CDR3 coding DNA: TGTGCCACCAGTGAAGGTTCGGCTAGCGGGAGAGGGGGCTACGAGCAGTACTTC.

V and J are TRBV23-1 and TRBJ1-5, with a tentative D call TRBD1 (6 bases). TRBV23-1 carries the ORF label, with uncertain function. Trimming cost V 0 bases and J 3 bases, with 15 bases left between them. The CDR3 length is 17 residues. CDR3 in amino acids: CASSQSSGQPFNQPQHF. The CDR3 nucleotides are TGCGCCAGCAGTCAATCGTCAGGACAGCCATTCAATCAGCCCCAGCATTTT.

The chain joins TRBV28 to TRBJ2-1, with TRBD1 matching 10 bases. The CDR3 has 12 residues. Germline V gene lookup returns CDR1 MDHEN and CDR2 SYDVKM. V lost 6 bases to trimming and J lost 14 bases; unmatched junction nucleotides: 7. As DNA, the CDR3 is TGTGCCAGCAGCCCGACAGGGGGCGCAGAGTTCTTC. Translated, it gives CASSPTGGAEFF.

The CDR3 DNA follows: TGTGCCACCAGGGACACCAGTACCTACGAGCAGTACTTC. It translates to CATRDTSTYEQYF. The rearrangement uses TRBV10-3 and TRBJ2-7, with D maybe TRBD1 (6 bases). The V gene lost 10 bases and the J gene lost 2 bases, with 15 bases spanning the gap. Germline assignment: CDR1 ENHRY and CDR2 SYGVKD. The CDR3 loop spans 13 amino acids.